This is a list of T cell receptor beta chains from one sample in a study of T-cell memory formation after mild COVID-19. TCRdb passed the 5' RACE reads through MiXCR, listing each CDR3 protein once. The data contain a few hundred thousand distinct CDR3 sequences, roughly 16% of them seen just once; the ten biggest clones take up 22%. The sample comprised PBMCs or a T cell subset sorted from them (not recorded which). The receptors originated from a young man who had mild COVID-19 (a few samples of this study predate the infection). Cell type and time point are not known. Each CDR3 is given with its conserved first and last residue. The order of the fields is clone size, J gene, D gene, V gene, CDR3 protein, CDR3 DNA. The D gene is left open where the match is weak. Size is stated for part of the rows, as once, few or many counts, or as a class when the clone is expanded.

>few|TRBJ1-1|-|TRBV28
CASQPGTMNTEAFF
TGTGCCAGCCAACCGGGAACGATGAACACTGAAGCTTTCTTT
>few|TRBJ2-5|-|TRBV7-2
CASTSRGAVVETQYF
TGTGCCAGCACCTCCCGGGGGGCCGTGGTGGAGACCCAGTACTTC
>many|TRBJ2-6|-|TRBV4-2
CASSSEWASGANVLTF
TGTGCCAGCAGCTCCGAGTGGGCTTCTGGGGCCAACGTCCTGACTTTC
>-|TRBJ1-2|-|TRBV4-2
CASSPRREAGDGYTF
TGTGCCAGCAGCCCGCGTCGAGAGGCAGGCGATGGCTACACCTTC
>-|TRBJ1-5|-|TRBV6-5
CASSSHGGQPQHF
TGTGCCAGCAGTTCCCATGGGGGACAGCCCCAGCATTTT
>few|TRBJ2-5|-|TRBV10-2
CASSGAVGGSQETQYF
TGCGCCAGCAGCGGGGCCGTTGGAGGCAGCCAAGAGACCCAGTACTTC
>-|TRBJ2-2|-|TRBV7-2
CASSPSMNTGELFF
TGTGCCAGCAGTCCTTCTATGAACACCGGGGAGCTGTTTTTT
>-|TRBJ1-3|-|TRBV12-3/TRBV12-4
CASAESTIYF
TGTGCCAGCGCGGAGAGCACCATATATTTT
>few|TRBJ2-1|-|TRBV18
CASSPGRASNEQFF
TGTGCCAGCTCACCAGGCCGGGCGTCCAATGAGCAGTTCTTC
>few|TRBJ2-5|TRBD1|TRBV19
CASRNRGQETQYF
TGTGCCAGTAGAAACAGGGGACAAGAGACCCAGTACTTC
>-|TRBJ2-7|TRBD1|TRBV2
CASSVTGDVGEQYF
TGTGCCAGCAGTGTGACAGGGGATGTGGGAGAGCAGTACTTC
>-|TRBJ1-6|TRBD1|TRBV5-4
CASSPDPGQGKDYNSPLHF
TGTGCCAGCAGCCCAGATCCGGGACAGGGGAAGGACTATAATTCACCCCTCCACTTT
>-|TRBJ1-6|-|TRBV6-5
CASSYQTEVYSPLHF
TGTGCCAGCAGTTACCAGACAGAAGTATATTCACCCCTCCACTTT
>few|TRBJ2-3|-|TRBV7-3
CASSLSELEDTQYF
TGTGCCAGCAGCTTAAGCGAGCTGGAGGATACGCAGTATTTT
>-|TRBJ1-2|-|TRBV29-1
CSVVQETAYGYTF
TGCAGCGTTGTCCAGGAGACAGCATATGGCTACACCTTC
>-|TRBJ2-1|-|TRBV4-3
CASSQGPLGPVNEQFF
TGCGCCAGCAGCCAAGGACCCCTGGGCCCTGTCAATGAGCAGTTCTTC
>many|TRBJ1-1|-|TRBV12-3/TRBV12-4
CASSFEGTEAFF
TGTGCCAGCAGTTTTGAGGGGACTGAAGCTTTCTTT
>few|TRBJ2-5|TRBD2|TRBV11-2
CASSLMGTSGEETQYF
TGTGCCAGCAGCTTAATGGGGACTAGCGGTGAGGAGACCCAGTACTTC
>-|TRBJ1-5|-|TRBV10-3
CAISESRGWHQPQHF
TGTGCCATCAGTGAGTCAAGGGGTTGGCATCAGCCCCAGCATTTT
>-|TRBJ1-4|-|TRBV24-1
CATSGGEKLFF
TGTGCCACCAGTGGGGGTGAAAAACTGTTTTTT
>-|TRBJ2-7|TRBD1|TRBV7-6
CASSFAGGPHEQYF
TGTGCCAGCAGCTTCGCAGGGGGCCCGCACGAGCAGTACTTC
>-|TRBJ2-6|-|TRBV29-1
CSAQDGDSGANVLTF
TGCAGCGCCCAGGACGGAGACTCTGGGGCCAACGTCCTGACTTTC